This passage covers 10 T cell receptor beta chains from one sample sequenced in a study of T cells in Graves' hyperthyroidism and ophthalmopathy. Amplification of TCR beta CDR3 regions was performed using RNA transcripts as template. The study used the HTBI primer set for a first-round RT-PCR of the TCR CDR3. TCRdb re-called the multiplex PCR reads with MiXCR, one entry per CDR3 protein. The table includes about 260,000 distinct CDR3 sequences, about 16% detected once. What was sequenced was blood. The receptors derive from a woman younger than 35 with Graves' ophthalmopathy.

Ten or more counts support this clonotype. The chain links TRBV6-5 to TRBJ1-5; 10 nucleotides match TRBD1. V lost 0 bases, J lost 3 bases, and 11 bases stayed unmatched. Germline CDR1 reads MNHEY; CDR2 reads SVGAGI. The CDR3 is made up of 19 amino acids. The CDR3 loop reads CASSYSWTGGMEDNQPQHF. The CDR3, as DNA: TGTGCCAGCAGTTACTCATGGACAGGGGGTATGGAGGACAATCAGCCCCAGCATTTT.

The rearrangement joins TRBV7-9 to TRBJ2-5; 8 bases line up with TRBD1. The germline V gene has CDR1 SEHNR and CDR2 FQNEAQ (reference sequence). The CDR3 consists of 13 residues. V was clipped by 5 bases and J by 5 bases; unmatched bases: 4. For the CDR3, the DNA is TGTGCCAGCAGCCCATGGACAGGGGAGACCCAGTACTTC. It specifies CASSPWTGETQYF.

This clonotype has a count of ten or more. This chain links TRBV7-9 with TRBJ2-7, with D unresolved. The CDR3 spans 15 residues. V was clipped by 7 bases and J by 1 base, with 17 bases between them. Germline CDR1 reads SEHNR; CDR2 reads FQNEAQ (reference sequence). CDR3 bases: TGTGCCAGCACAGGATACTTAGGAACTTCCTACGAGCAGTACTTC. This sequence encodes CASTGYLGTSYEQYF.

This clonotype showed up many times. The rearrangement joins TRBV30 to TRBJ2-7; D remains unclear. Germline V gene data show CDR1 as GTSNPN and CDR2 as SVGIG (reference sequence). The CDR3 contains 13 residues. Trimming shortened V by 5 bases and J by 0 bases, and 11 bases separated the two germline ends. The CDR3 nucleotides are TGTGCCTGGGGTCGTCGGGTCTCCTACGAGCAGTACTTC. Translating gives CAWGRRVSYEQYF. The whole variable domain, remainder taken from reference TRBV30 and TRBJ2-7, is SQTIHQWPATLVQPVGSPLSLECTVEGTSNPNLYWYRQAAGRGLQLLFYSVGIGQISSEVPQNLSASRPQDRQFILSSKKLLLSDSGFYLCAWGRRVSYEQYFGPGTRLTVT.

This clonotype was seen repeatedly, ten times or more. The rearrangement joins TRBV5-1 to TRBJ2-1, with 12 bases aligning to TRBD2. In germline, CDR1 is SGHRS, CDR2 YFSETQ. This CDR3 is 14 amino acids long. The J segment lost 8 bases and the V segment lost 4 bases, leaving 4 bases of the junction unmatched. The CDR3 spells CASSRTSGTDEQFF. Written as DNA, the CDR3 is TGCGCCAGCAGCAGGACTAGCGGGACCGATGAGCAGTTCTTC.

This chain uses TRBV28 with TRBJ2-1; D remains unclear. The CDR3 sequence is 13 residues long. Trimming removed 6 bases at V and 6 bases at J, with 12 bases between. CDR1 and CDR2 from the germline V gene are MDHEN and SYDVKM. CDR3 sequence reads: CASSSGRPNEQFF. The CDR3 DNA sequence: TGTGCCAGCAGCTCAGGACGTCCCAATGAGCAGTTCTTC. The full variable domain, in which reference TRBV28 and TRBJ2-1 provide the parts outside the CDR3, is DVKVTQSSRYLVKRTGEKVFLECVQDMDHENMFWYRQDPGLGLRLIYFSYDVKMKEKGDIPEGYSVSREKKERFSLILESASTNQTSMYLCASSSGRPNEQFFGPGTRLTVL.

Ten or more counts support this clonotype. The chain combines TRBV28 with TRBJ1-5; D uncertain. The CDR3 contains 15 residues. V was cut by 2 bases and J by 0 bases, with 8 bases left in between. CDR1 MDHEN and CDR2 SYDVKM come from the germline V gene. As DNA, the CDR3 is TGTGCCAGCAGTTTAAACGGATATAGCAATCAGCCCCAGCATTTT. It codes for CASSLNGYSNQPQHF.

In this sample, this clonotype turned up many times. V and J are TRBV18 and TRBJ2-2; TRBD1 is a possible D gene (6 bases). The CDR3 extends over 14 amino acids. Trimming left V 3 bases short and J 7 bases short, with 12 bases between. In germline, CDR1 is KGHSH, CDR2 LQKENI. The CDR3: CASSPTGNGGELFF. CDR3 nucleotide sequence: TGTGCCAGCTCACCCACAGGGAACGGCGGGGAGCTGTTTTTT. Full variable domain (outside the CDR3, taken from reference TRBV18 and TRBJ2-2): NAGVMQNPRHLVRRRGQEARLRCSPMKGHSHVYWYRQLPEEGLKFMVYLQKENIIDESGMPKERFSAEFPKEGPSILRIQQVVRGDSAAYFCASSPTGNGGELFFGEGSRLTVL.

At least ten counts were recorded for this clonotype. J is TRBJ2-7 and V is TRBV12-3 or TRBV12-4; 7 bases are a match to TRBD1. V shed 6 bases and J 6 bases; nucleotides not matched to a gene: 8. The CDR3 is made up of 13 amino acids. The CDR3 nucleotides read TGTGCCAGCAGACCGGGACAGATCTTCGAGCAGTACTTC. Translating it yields CASRPGQIFEQYF.

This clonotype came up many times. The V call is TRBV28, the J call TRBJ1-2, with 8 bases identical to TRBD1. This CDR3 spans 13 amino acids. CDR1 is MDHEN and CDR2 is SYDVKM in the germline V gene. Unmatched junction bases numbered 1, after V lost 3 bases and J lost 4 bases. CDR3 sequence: CASSFRGLYGYTF. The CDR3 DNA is TGTGCCAGCAGTTTCAGGGGGCTCTATGGCTACACCTTC.